This entry lists 22 T cell receptor beta chains sequenced from one sample in a study of blood T cell repertoires in COVID-19. Sequencing used immunoSEQ multiplex PCR; TCRdb keeps in-frame clones, though not all of them. The profile shows about 400,000 clones, 88% of them singletons. The specimen was PBMCs or T cells enriched from blood (not recorded which). These receptors were obtained from a woman in her 40s with acute COVID-19.

The chain employs TRBV6-1 and TRBJ1-2; 10 bases line up with TRBD1. Looked up from germline, CDR1 is MNHNS and CDR2 is SASEGT. This CDR3 has 18 amino acids. Trimming at V came to 0 bases and at J to 4 bases, leaving 11 bases not matched to a gene. The CDR3 protein is CASSEAIPTGGDFYGYTF. The CDR3 coding sequence is TGTGCCAGCAGTGAAGCGATCCCGACAGGGGGCGACTTCTATGGCTACACCTTC.

The chain joins TRBV19 to TRBJ2-7, with D possibly matching TRBD1 (5 bases). The CDR3 extends over 14 amino acids. Germline V gene lookup returns CDR1 LNHDA and CDR2 SQIVND (reference sequence). Between the trimmed V and J ends, which lost 3 bases and 4 bases, there was a span of 13 bases. This chain's CDR3 is CASSIIDREYEQYF. In DNA form, the CDR3 reads TGTGCCAGTAGTATCATCGACAGAGAGTACGAGCAGTACTTC.

The gene calls are TRBV6-6 and TRBJ1-5; TRBD1 aligns across 7 bases. Germline values: CDR1 MNHNY, CDR2 SVGAGI (reference sequence). V was clipped by 6 bases and J by 0 bases; unmatched bases: 23. The CDR3 runs 21 residues. CDR3 protein: CASSPNDGRGPRDYSNQPQHF. The CDR3 nucleotides are TGTGCCAGCAGCCCAAACGACGGAAGGGGGCCAAGGGATTATAGCAATCAGCCCCAGCATTTT.

This clone was seen many times. This chain connects TRBV6-5 to TRBJ2-7; D possibly corresponds to TRBD1 (5 bases). The CDR3 has 14 amino acids. Germline lookup yields CDR1 MNHEY and CDR2 SVGAGI. V dropped 8 bases and J dropped 0 bases, with 14 bases sitting between them. The CDR3 region has the DNA TGTGCCAGCCGTAGAATGGACAACTCCTACGAGCAGTACTTC. Protein: CASRRMDNSYEQYF.

This clone appeared once. V gene TRBV24-1 combines with J gene TRBJ2-7, with D maybe TRBD2 (6 bases). Germline V CDR1 and CDR2: KGHDR, SFDVKD. The CDR3 sequence is 16 residues long. V shed 7 bases and J shed 5 bases, with 23 bases lying between them. The CDR3 sequence is CATRSPGPGVRHEQYF. The CDR3 coding sequence is TGTGCCACCAGGAGCCCAGGGCCGGGGGTTAGACACGAGCAGTACTTC.

The J gene is TRBJ2-2, the V gene TRBV5-1; D unresolved. Germline assignment: CDR1 SGHRS and CDR2 YFSETQ. The CDR3 length is 12 residues. Trimming stripped 7 bases from V and 7 bases from J, with 11 bases between. The CDR3 loop reads CASSTKSGELFF. DNA of the CDR3: TGCGCCAGCTCCACAAAAAGCGGGGAGCTGTTTTTT.

V gene TRBV11-2 combines with J gene TRBJ1-2; no definite D call. From germline, CDR1 is SGHAT and CDR2 FQNNGV. V dropped 0 bases and J dropped 2 bases, with 4 bases sitting between them. The CDR3 totals 13 residues. The CDR3 spells CASSLDPNYGYTF. CDR3 nucleotide sequence: TGTGCCAGCAGCTTAGATCCAAACTATGGCTACACCTTC. The full variable domain, in which reference TRBV11-2 and TRBJ1-2 provide the parts outside the CDR3, is EAGVAQSPRYKIIEKRQSVAFWCNPISGHATLYWYQQILGQGPKLLIQFQNNGVVDDSQLPKDRFSAERLKGVDSTLKIQPAKLEDSAVYLCASSLDPNYGYTFGSGTRLTVV.

This chain connects TRBV6-5 to TRBJ1-2; unclear D gene. The CDR3 runs to 13 residues. CDR1 is MNHEY and CDR2 is SVGAGI in the germline V gene. V gave up 4 bases and J gave up 3 bases, with 9 bases separating them. CDR3 in amino acids: CASSSGLDYGYTF. CDR3 nucleotides: TGTGCCAGCAGTTCCGGACTTGACTATGGCTACACCTTC.

The rearrangement joins TRBV5-1 to TRBJ1-1; maybe TRBD1 (6 bases). CDR1 is SGHRS and CDR2 is YFSETQ in the germline V gene. V was trimmed by 1 base and J by 0 bases, leaving 16 bases between them. The CDR3 is 17 residues long. Written as DNA, the CDR3 is TGCGCCAGCAGCTTGACTAGGACAGCGAACATGAACACTGAAGCTTTCTTT. Its translation is CASSLTRTANMNTEAFF.

V usage is TRBV2 and J usage is TRBJ1-3, with 12 bases lining up with TRBD1. V gave up 6 bases and J gave up 4 bases; unmatched junction bases: 10. The V gene's germline CDR1 is SNHLY and CDR2 FYNNEI. The CDR3 has 17 residues. DNA of the CDR3: TGTGCCAGCAGCCCTGAGGGACAGGGGGCTGGAGGAAACACCATATATTTT. Residues: CASSPEGQGAGGNTIYF. The full variable domain, its missing parts supplied by reference TRBV2 and TRBJ1-3, is EPEVTQTPSHQVTQMGQEVILRCVPISNHLYFYWYRQILGQKVEFLVSFYNNEISEKSEIFDDQFSVERPDGSNFTLKIRSTKLEDSAMYFCASSPEGQGAGGNTIYFGEGSWLTVV.

This chain joins TRBV9 and TRBJ1-3; D is undetermined. CDR1 SGDLS and CDR2 YYNGEE come from the germline V gene. The CDR3 contains 14 residues. V dropped 0 bases and J dropped 4 bases, with 8 bases sitting between them. The CDR3 protein is CASSVALRGNTIYF. The CDR3 nucleotides read TGTGCCAGCAGCGTAGCCCTGAGGGGAAACACCATATATTTT.

The count of this clone is one. The chain has TRBV30 and TRBJ1-1; TRBD1 aligns across 10 bases. Germline V gene sequence: CDR1 GTSNPN, CDR2 SVGIG (reference sequence). Trimming at V came to 3 bases and at J to 4 bases, leaving 11 bases not matched to a gene. There are 16 residues in the CDR3. The CDR3 reads CAWSPKPGQGSTEAFF. The CDR3 DNA reads TGTGCCTGGAGCCCGAAACCGGGACAGGGGAGCACTGAAGCTTTCTTT.

The rearrangement links TRBV2 to TRBJ2-3, with 14 bases identical to TRBD2. This CDR3 is 15 amino acids long. CDR1 SNHLY and CDR2 FYNNEI come from the germline V gene. The ends lost 6 bases at V and 4 bases at J; junction bases unmatched: 3. This CDR3 is CASRRLAGGSDTQYF. In nucleotides, the CDR3 is TGTGCCAGCAGGCGACTAGCGGGGGGGTCAGATACGCAGTATTTT.

This chain uses TRBV9 with TRBJ2-5; the match to TRBD2 covers 11 bases. J gave up 3 bases and V 4 bases, and 5 bases lay outside the gene matches. CDR3 size: 15 residues. Germline V CDR1 and CDR2: SGDLS, YYNGEE. CDR3 residues: CASSLAGLAEETQYF. The CDR3 nucleotides read TGTGCCAGCAGCCTCGCGGGACTAGCGGAAGAGACCCAGTACTTC.

V and J are TRBV7-9 and TRBJ2-2; 10 bases match TRBD1. The CDR3 extends over 17 amino acids. Losses at the gene ends were 6 bases for V and 7 bases for J; bases not matched to a gene: 14. The germline V gene encodes CDR1 SEHNR and CDR2 FQNEAQ (reference sequence). For the CDR3, the DNA is TGTGCCAGCAGTATAATCGGGACAGGGGCCTTTGGCGGGGAGCTGTTTTTT. Residues: CASSIIGTGAFGGELFF.

This sequence joins TRBV5-1 and TRBJ1-1; possibly TRBD1 for D (5 bases). CDR3 size: 16 residues. The germline V gene has CDR1 SGHRS and CDR2 YFSETQ. The V end was cut by 0 bases, the J end by 0 bases, with 12 bases between. CDR3 in DNA: TGCGCCAGCAGCTTGGCGGCAGGGAGGATGAACACTGAAGCTTTCTTT. The encoded protein is CASSLAAGRMNTEAFF.

The CDR3 protein is CASSRKGAAETQYF. CDR3 in DNA: TGTGCCAGCAGCAGAAAGGGGGCCGCGGAGACCCAGTACTTC. The chain is built from TRBV7-2 and TRBJ2-5, with 7 positions matching TRBD1. This CDR3 comprises 14 residues. From germline, CDR1 is SGHTA and CDR2 FQGNSA. V lost 5 bases and J lost 5; bases outside the gene matches: 8. The full variable domain, in which reference TRBV7-2 and TRBJ2-5 provide the parts outside the CDR3, is GAGVSQSPSNKVTEKGKDVELRCDPISGHTALYWYRQSLGQGLEFLIYFQGNSAPDKSGLPSDRFSAERTGGSVSTLTIQRTQQEDSAVYLCASSRKGAAETQYFGPGTRLLVL.

This clone came up once. The chain recombines TRBV5-1 with TRBJ1-1; 7 bases fit TRBD1. V was pared by 4 bases and J by 4 bases, with 10 bases of the junction left unmatched. The CDR3 totals 15 residues. Germline V gene sequence: CDR1 SGHRS, CDR2 YFSETQ. The CDR3 coding sequence is TGCGCCAGCAGCCCTCTACAGGGGCTCAGCACTGAAGCTTTCTTT. The encoded protein is CASSPLQGLSTEAFF.

J is TRBJ2-5 and V is TRBV19; tentative D call: TRBD2 (6 bases). Germline loops: CDR1 LNHDA, CDR2 SQIVND (reference sequence). There are 14 residues in the CDR3. Trimming cost V 6 bases and J 0 bases, with 11 bases left between them. In DNA form, the CDR3 reads TGTGCCAGTAGCCTCTCTAGCGACCAAGAGACCCAGTACTTC. It codes for CASSLSSDQETQYF.

This chain joins TRBV2 and TRBJ2-5, with 10 bases matching TRBD2. Germline lookup yields CDR1 SNHLY and CDR2 FYNNEI. Trimming cost V 2 bases and J 2 bases; bases outside gene matches: 2. The CDR3 extends over 15 amino acids. The CDR3 loop is CASSELLAGQETQYF. The DNA of the CDR3 is TGTGCCAGCAGTGAATTACTAGCGGGACAAGAGACCCAGTACTTC.

V and J are TRBV12-1 and TRBJ1-2; the table names TRBD1, a call not compared with the DNA. TRBV12-1 is recorded as a pseudogene. The CDR3 contains 17 residues. This CDR3 is CASSFGGTGGMRYGYTF. The CDR3 bases are TGTGCCAGCAGCTTTGGCGGGACAGGCGGGATGAGGTATGGCTACACCTTC.

V is TRBV4-2 and J is TRBJ1-2; 8 nucleotides align to TRBD1. The germline V gene encodes CDR1 LGHNA and CDR2 YNFKEQ. CDR3 length: 15 amino acids. V dropped 1 base and J dropped 4; count of bases not matched to a gene: 5. The CDR3 DNA is TGTGCCAGCAGCCAAGCAGGGGGCGCCGGCTATGGCTACACCTTC. Translated: CASSQAGGAGYGYTF.